Presented here are 28 T cell receptor beta chains from one specimen sequenced in a study of shared clonotypes between healthy human individuals. Clones were sequenced by immunoSEQ multiplex PCR, and TCRdb holds only the in-frame ones, with some missing. The table includes 850,000 to 1,200,000 clones, roughly 80% detected once. Input material: memory CD4+ T cells sorted from blood. Subset denoted: CD45RA-negative fraction. All receptors derive from a man younger than 35 in good health.

The chain has TRBV21-1 and TRBJ1-1. TRBV21-1 is noted as a pseudogene. This CDR3 is built from 16 residues. This CDR3 is CASSKGSEPQNTEAFF. Here the CDR3 DNA reads TGTGCCAGCAGCAAAGGGTCGGAGCCCCAGAACACTGAAGCTTTCTTT.

The chain joins TRBV27 to TRBJ1-1; D not resolved. The germline V gene encodes CDR1 MNHEY and CDR2 SMNVEV (reference sequence). The V end was cut by 5 bases, the J end by 6 bases, with 7 bases between. This CDR3 spans 11 amino acids. CDR3: CASSPPPEAFF. The CDR3 nucleotides read TGTGCCAGCAGTCCCCCCCCTGAAGCTTTCTTT.

The rearrangement links TRBV6-5 to TRBJ1-4; D uncertain. Germline CDR1 reads MNHEY; CDR2 reads SVGAGI. CDR3 size: 14 residues. Trimming pared 0 bases from V and 8 bases from J, leaving 10 bases between. In nucleotides, the CDR3 is TGTGCCAGCAGTTACTCCCAGTTCGGGGAAAAACTGTTTTTT. This translates into CASSYSQFGEKLFF.

In this sample, this clone turned up once. This chain joins TRBV5-1 and TRBJ1-1; tentative D call: TRBD1 (6 bases). The CDR3 is 16 amino acids. Looked up from germline, CDR1 is SGHRS and CDR2 is YFSETQ. V lost 4 bases to trimming and J lost 3 bases, with 19 bases between them. The CDR3 bases are TGCGCCAGCAGCGTCTCCGAGGGGGTTGGGGACACTGAAGCTTTCTTT. This encodes CASSVSEGVGDTEAFF.

This clone was picked up a small number of times. The gene calls are TRBV10-1 and TRBJ2-1; possibly TRBD1 or TRBD2 for D (6 bases each). The CDR3 runs 12 residues. CDR1 and CDR2 (germline): WNHNN, SYGVQD (reference sequence). Between the trimmed V and J ends, which lost 8 bases and 7 bases, there was a span of 12 bases. The CDR3 nucleotides are TGCGCCAGCGGATGGGGGGCGAATGAGCAGTTCTTC. Its protein product is CASGWGANEQFF.

On this clone: Other DNA sequences within the sample encode an identical CDR3. The CDR3 sequence: CASSLAGMNTEAFF. In nucleotides, the CDR3 is TGTGCCAGCAGCTTGGCAGGCATGAACACTGAAGCTTTCTTT. The chain carries TRBV5-4 and TRBJ1-1; D gene ambiguous. The CDR3 runs 14 residues. Trimming cost V 0 bases and J 0 bases, with 6 bases left between them. The germline gives CDR1 SGHNT, CDR2 YYREEE (reference sequence). Full variable domain (missing parts from reference TRBV5-4 and TRBJ1-1): ETGVTQSPTHLIKTRGQQVTLRCSSQSGHNTVSWYQQALGQGPQFIFQYYREEENGRGNFPPRFSGLQFPNYSSELNVNALELDDSALYLCASSLAGMNTEAFFGQGTRLTVV.

The CDR3 sequence: CASNAYNEQFF. In nucleotides, the CDR3 is TGTGCCAGCAATGCCTACAATGAGCAGTTCTTC. V and J are TRBV6-6 and TRBJ2-1; D is undetermined. Germline V gives CDR1 MNHNY, CDR2 SVGAGI (reference sequence). This CDR3 is built from 11 residues. V was shortened by 7 bases and J by 2 bases, with 3 bases between the two germline ends.

The V and J genes are TRBV28 and TRBJ1-5; D is unresolved. Looked up from germline, CDR1 is MDHEN and CDR2 is SYDVKM. V lost 8 bases, J lost 2 bases, and 10 bases lay in between. The CDR3 contains 13 residues. In DNA form, the CDR3 reads TGTGCCAGCTTCCCTCGGGGCAATCAGCCCCAGCATTTT. Its translation: CASFPRGNQPQHF.

A single count supports this clone. This rearrangement joins TRBV5-4 to TRBJ1-2; TRBD1 matches at 8 bases. The CDR3 is 14 amino acids. The V and J ends lost 3 bases and 3 bases, in that order; junction bases with no gene match: 4. Germline V gives CDR1 SGHNT, CDR2 YYREEE (reference sequence). CDR3 in amino acids: CASSSTGEDYGYTF. Here the CDR3 DNA reads TGTGCCAGCAGCTCGACAGGGGAGGACTATGGCTACACCTTC.

This chain connects TRBV5-5 to TRBJ1-3; 9 bases are shared with TRBD1. Germline V gene data show CDR1 as SGHKS and CDR2 as YYEKEE (reference sequence). The CDR3 loop spans 15 amino acids. The V segment lost 3 bases and the J segment 5 bases; nucleotides outside the gene matches: 6. The CDR3 is CASSWETGGRNTIYF. The CDR3, as DNA: TGTGCCAGCAGCTGGGAGACAGGGGGAAGAAACACCATATATTTT.

This clone was detected ten times or more. The rearrangement links TRBV5-1 to TRBJ2-1; 8 nucleotides line up with TRBD1. Germline CDR1 and CDR2: SGHRS and YFSETQ. J lost 5 bases, V lost 3 bases, and 13 bases had no gene match. The CDR3 sequence is 17 residues long. CDR3 coding DNA: TGCGCCAGCAGCTCAAGATTCGGACAGGGTCACAACAATGAGCAGTTCTTC. It codes for CASSSRFGQGHNNEQFF.

This clone was observed a single time. The V and J genes are TRBV7-2 and TRBJ1-2, with a tentative D call TRBD1 (6 bases). The CDR3 runs to 16 residues. Between the trimmed V and J ends, which lost 1 base and 0 bases, there was a span of 12 bases. The germline V gene encodes CDR1 SGHTA and CDR2 FQGNSA. In DNA form, the CDR3 reads TGTGCCAGCAGCTTAGGAGGGGGGGTGTCTAACTATGGCTACACCTTC. Its translation: CASSLGGGVSNYGYTF.

This clone was observed a single time. The V and J genes are TRBV5-1 and TRBJ2-1; a weak D match, TRBD2 (5 bases). The CDR3 extends over 18 amino acids. From germline, CDR1 is SGHRS and CDR2 YFSETQ. V lost 0 bases to trimming and J lost 0 bases, with 16 bases between them. The CDR3 region has the DNA TGCGCCAGCAGCTTGGTAGCTAGCCTCCGAAGCTCCTACAATGAGCAGTTCTTC. This translates into CASSLVASLRSSYNEQFF.

This chain uses TRBV7-2 with TRBJ1-2; 7 nucleotides match TRBD1. In germline, CDR1 is SGHTA, CDR2 FQGNSA. The J segment lost 6 bases and the V segment lost 2 bases, leaving 6 bases of the junction unmatched. CDR3 size: 14 residues. The CDR3 sequence is CASSLNRGDDGYTF. CDR3 nucleotide sequence: TGTGCCAGCAGCTTAAACAGGGGAGATGATGGCTACACCTTC.

Written as DNA, the CDR3 is TGCGCCAGCAGCTTGGCGGGGACCCAGCAAGAGACCCAGTACTTC. This gives the protein CASSLAGTQQETQYF. This rearrangement joins TRBV5-1 to TRBJ2-5; D tentatively reads TRBD1 or TRBD2 (5 bases each). Deletions cut 0 bases from V and 2 bases from J, with 11 bases between. CDR1 is SGHRS and CDR2 is YFSETQ in the germline V gene. CDR3 length: 15 residues.

The genes are TRBV6-5 and TRBJ2-3; 10 nucleotides match TRBD1. The ends lost 6 bases at V and 14 bases at J; junction bases unmatched: 8. Germline CDR1 is MNHEY and CDR2 is SVGAGI. The CDR3 loop spans 12 amino acids. Here the CDR3 DNA reads TGTGCCAGCAGAGACCGGGACAGGGGTTTGTATTTT. Translated, it gives CASRDRDRGLYF.

The chain is built from TRBV9 and TRBJ2-7; TRBD2 matches 11 bases. The CDR3 consists of 13 residues. The V and J ends lost 3 bases and 6 bases, in that order; junction bases with no gene match: 2. Germline V lookup: CDR1 SGDLS, CDR2 YYNGEE. The CDR3 loop reads CASSAGLAGEQYF. CDR3 DNA: TGTGCCAGCAGCGCCGGACTAGCGGGCGAGCAGTACTTC. The whole variable domain, remainder taken from reference TRBV9 and TRBJ2-7, is DSGVTQTPKHLITATGQRVTLRCSPRSGDLSVYWYQQSLDQGLQFLIQYYNGEERAKGNILERFSAQQFPDLHSELNLSSLELGDSALYFCASSAGLAGEQYFGPGTRLTVT.

The chain links TRBV6-6 to TRBJ1-1; D not certain. Germline-derived CDR1 and CDR2 are MNHNY and SVGAGI (reference sequence). The CDR3 totals 16 residues. Deletions cut 1 base from V and 2 bases from J, with 14 bases between. CDR3 DNA: TGTGCCAGCAGTTACTTGGGGAGGCTTGTCAACACTGAAGCTTTCTTT. It yields the protein CASSYLGRLVNTEAFF.

The J gene is TRBJ2-5, the V gene TRBV7-8; D unresolved. Trimming removed 1 base from V and 5 bases from J, with 8 bases in between. Germline lookup yields CDR1 SGHVS and CDR2 FQNEAQ. This CDR3 has 13 residues. The CDR3 DNA reads as TGTGCCAGCAGCTTAGTGACATTTGAGACCCAGTACTTC. Encoded protein: CASSLVTFETQYF.

The V gene is TRBV4-1, the J gene TRBJ1-2, with a weak D call TRBD1 (5 bases). The germline V gene encodes CDR1 MGHRA and CDR2 YSYEKL. The V and J ends lost 0 bases and 3 bases respectively, with 14 bases between them. This CDR3 has 16 residues. The CDR3 bases are TGCGCCAGCAGCCAAGATTGGGTCGCAGGGCACTATGGCTACACCTTC. This codes for CASSQDWVAGHYGYTF.

Comment on this clone: Other DNA sequences in this sample translate to the same CDR3. This chain connects TRBV19 to TRBJ2-5; D is unresolved. Germline lookup yields CDR1 LNHDA and CDR2 SQIVND (reference sequence). Trimming cost V 1 base and J 1 base, with 7 bases left between them. The CDR3 extends over 14 amino acids. The CDR3 sequence: CASSIGDGQETQYF. The CDR3 bases are TGTGCCAGTAGTATAGGTGACGGCCAAGAGACCCAGTACTTC.

The genes are TRBV7-6 and TRBJ2-7, with 8 bases that match TRBD2. V gave up 2 bases and J gave up 4 bases; unmatched junction bases: 4. The CDR3 has 14 residues. CDR1 and CDR2 (germline): SGHVS, FNYEAQ. Here the CDR3 DNA reads TGTGCCAGCAGCTTACGGGGACTAGAGTACGAGCAGTACTTC. It translates to CASSLRGLEYEQYF.

In DNA form, the CDR3 reads TGTGCCAGCAGTGGTCAGGGACAGGGCTCTCAGCCCCAGCATTTT. Residues: CASSGQGQGSQPQHF. V gene TRBV28 combines with J gene TRBJ1-5; TRBD1 matches at 9 bases. V trimming: 5 bases; J trimming: 6 bases; junction bases outside the gene matches: 8. The CDR3 covers 15 residues. Germline V lookup: CDR1 MDHEN, CDR2 SYDVKM.

The chain couples TRBV2 to TRBJ2-2; 9 nucleotides align to TRBD2. The CDR3 covers 17 residues. V shed 4 bases and J 0 bases; nucleotides not matched to a gene: 6. In germline, CDR1 is SNHLY, CDR2 FYNNEI. The CDR3 DNA follows: TGTGCCAGCAGTGCTCTTGCGGGGGGGCCGAACACCGGGGAGCTGTTTTTT. This gives the protein CASSALAGGPNTGELFF.

The V gene is TRBV27, the J gene TRBJ2-3, with D tentatively TRBD1 or TRBD2 (5 bases each). Trimming pared 0 bases from V and 5 bases from J, leaving 12 bases between. CDR1 MNHEY and CDR2 SMNVEV come from the germline V gene (reference sequence). This CDR3 has 15 residues. This CDR3 is CASSLSRAGQDTQYF. CDR3 DNA sequence: TGTGCCAGCAGTTTATCGAGGGCAGGGCAAGATACGCAGTATTTT.

The genes are TRBV9 and TRBJ2-1, with 12 bases fitting TRBD2. The germline V gene has CDR1 SGDLS and CDR2 YYNGEE. The J segment lost 9 bases and the V segment lost 3 bases, leaving 7 bases of the junction unmatched. This CDR3 is built from 15 residues. The CDR3 sequence is CASSAILAGGSEQFF. The CDR3 DNA sequence: TGTGCCAGCAGCGCCATACTAGCGGGAGGTAGTGAGCAGTTCTTC.

With regard to this clone: Given a much more abundant clone one base away, this may be a read error. The chain recombines TRBV27 with TRBJ1-5; D not certain. The CDR3 consists of 12 residues. V was clipped by 6 bases and J by 0 bases, with 3 bases between them. In germline, CDR1 is MNHEY, CDR2 SMNVEV (reference sequence). The CDR3 nucleotides read TGTGCCAGCAGAGCTAGCAATCAGCCCCAGCATTTT. The encoded protein is CASRASNQPQHF.

The V call is TRBV29-1, the J call TRBJ2-3; 9 positions agree with TRBD2. With V trimmed by 0 bases and J by 0 bases, 19 bases remained unmatched. This CDR3 region has 21 residues. Germline V gene data show CDR1 as SQVTM and CDR2 as ANQGSEA. The CDR3 loop is CSVEDPPRLAAQASSTDTQYF. The DNA for the CDR3 is TGCAGCGTTGAAGACCCCCCCAGACTAGCGGCTCAAGCCTCTAGCACAGATACGCAGTATTTT.